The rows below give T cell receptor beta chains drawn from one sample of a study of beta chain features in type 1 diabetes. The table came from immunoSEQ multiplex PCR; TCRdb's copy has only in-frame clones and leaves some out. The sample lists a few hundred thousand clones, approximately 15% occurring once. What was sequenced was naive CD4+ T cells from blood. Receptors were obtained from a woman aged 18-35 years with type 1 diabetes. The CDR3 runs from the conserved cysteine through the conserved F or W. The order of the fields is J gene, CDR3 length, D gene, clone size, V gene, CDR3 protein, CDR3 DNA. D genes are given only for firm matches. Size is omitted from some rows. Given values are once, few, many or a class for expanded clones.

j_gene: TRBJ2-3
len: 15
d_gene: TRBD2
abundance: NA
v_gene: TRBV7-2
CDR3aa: CASSLSGRSTDTQYF
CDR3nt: TGTGCCAGCAGCCTTAGCGGGAGAAGTACAGATACGCAGTATTTT

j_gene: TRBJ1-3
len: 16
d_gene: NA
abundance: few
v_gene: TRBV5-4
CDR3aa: CASSLQGPSSGNTIYF
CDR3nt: TGTGCCAGCAGCTTGCAGGGCCCAAGCTCTGGAAACACCATATATTTT

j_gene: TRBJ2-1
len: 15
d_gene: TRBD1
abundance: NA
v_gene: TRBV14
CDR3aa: CASSQPGQGSNEQFF
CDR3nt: TGTGCCAGCAGCCAACCGGGACAGGGGTCGAATGAGCAGTTCTTC

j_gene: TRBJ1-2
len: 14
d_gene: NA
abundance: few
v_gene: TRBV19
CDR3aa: CASSTLQVTYGYTF
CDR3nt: TGTGCCAGTAGTACTCTACAGGTCACCTATGGCTACACCTTC

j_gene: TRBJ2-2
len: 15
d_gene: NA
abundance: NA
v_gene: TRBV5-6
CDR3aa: CASSLDRGATGELFF
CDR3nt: TGTGCCAGCAGCTTGGATCGCGGGGCCACCGGGGAGCTGTTTTTT

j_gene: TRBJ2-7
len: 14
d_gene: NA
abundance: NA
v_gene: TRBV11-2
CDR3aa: CASSLRQGPYEQYF
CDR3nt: TGTGCCAGCAGCTTACGGCAGGGGCCCTACGAGCAGTACTTC

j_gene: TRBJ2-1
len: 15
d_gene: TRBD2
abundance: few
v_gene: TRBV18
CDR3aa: CASSQTSGGYGEQFF
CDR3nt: TGTGCCAGCTCACAGACTAGCGGAGGGTACGGTGAGCAGTTCTTC

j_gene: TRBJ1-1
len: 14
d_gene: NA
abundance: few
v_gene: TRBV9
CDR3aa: CASSVGSGNTEAFF
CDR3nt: TGTGCCAGCAGCGTAGGCTCAGGGAACACTGAAGCTTTCTTT

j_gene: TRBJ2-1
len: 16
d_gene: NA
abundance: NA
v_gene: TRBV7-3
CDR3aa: CASSLRPGGGFDEQFF
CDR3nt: TGTGCCAGCAGCTTAAGGCCCGGAGGAGGATTTGATGAGCAGTTCTTC

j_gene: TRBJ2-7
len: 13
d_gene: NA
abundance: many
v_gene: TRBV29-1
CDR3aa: CSVGYGMGDEQYF
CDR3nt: TGCAGCGTTGGCTATGGAATGGGAGACGAGCAGTACTTC

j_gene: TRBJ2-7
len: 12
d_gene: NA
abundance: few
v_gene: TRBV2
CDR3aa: CASSYAGGEQYF
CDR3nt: TGTGCCAGCAGTTACGCGGGCGGCGAGCAGTACTTC

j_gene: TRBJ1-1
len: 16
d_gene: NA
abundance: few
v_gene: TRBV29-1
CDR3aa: CSVGHGGTRWDTEAFF
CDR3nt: TGCAGCGTCGGCCACGGAGGCACTAGGTGGGACACTGAAGCTTTCTTT

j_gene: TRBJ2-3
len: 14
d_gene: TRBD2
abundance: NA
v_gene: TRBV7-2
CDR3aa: CASSPRLASDTQYF
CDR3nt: TGTGCCAGCAGCCCACGACTAGCGTCAGATACGCAGTATTTT

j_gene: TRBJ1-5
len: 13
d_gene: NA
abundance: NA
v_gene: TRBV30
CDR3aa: CAWSPQGGQPQHF
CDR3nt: TGTGCCTGGAGCCCCCAGGGTGGTCAGCCCCAGCATTTT

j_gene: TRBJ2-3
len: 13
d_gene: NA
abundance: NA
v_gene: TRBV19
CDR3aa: CASSISLTDTQYF
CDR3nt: TGTGCCAGTAGTATATCCCTCACAGATACGCAGTATTTT